Described below is a single T cell receptor beta chain sequence and its context. The specificity of this receptor is unknown. Per-nucleotide qualities are absent, and no much larger clonotype sits a single base away. In light of the paper, this sample's time point label describes: baseline before first vaccination. Vaccinee samples came from UK trials COV001 and COV002, including a single-blind randomized controlled phase 2/3 trial of AZD1222 (ChAdOx1 nCoV-19) in healthy adults. For TCRbeta chain sequencing, PBMC samples from trial participants were taken at day 0 and at day 28 after the second dose. The data derive from a study of T cell responses to AZD1222 COVID-19 vaccine (dated by TCRdb to about 2021). In the study overall: AZD1222 recipients given second doses at about 4 weeks or at about 12 weeks were pooled, since spike-specific TCR depth and breadth were not found to differ between the two schedules. A total of more than 230 trial participants underwent TCR sequencing, of whom roughly 210 received two doses of AZD1222 and around 26 received two doses of the MenACWY control vaccine. Enrollment into the trials was organized by age into subgroups of 18-55, 56-69 and 70-plus years, and those subgroups contained approximately 150, 30 and 60 TCR-sequenced participants, respectively.

The CDR3 regions of human TCRbeta chains were subjected to immunosequencing. The study's own analysis went as follows. Repertoire TCRs were matched against a reference library of SARS-CoV-2-specific TCRs generated with the MIRA antigen-specificity platform. Breadth meant the fraction of unique TCRs that were SARS-CoV-2-associated, whereas depth meant the fraction of total T cells that were SARS-CoV-2-associated. Using the MIRA data, each spike-specific TCR was assigned both to the spike region to which the TCR was reactive and to a CD4 or CD8 class. Log10-transformed breadth and depth values were compared by one-way ANOVA with Sidak's multiple comparisons tests. TCRdb mirrors the immuneACCESS table, restricted to in-frame sequences. Some clones are absent from its copies; in checked studies, under half trace to an unresolved V gene, and the reason for the others is unknown. D and trimming come from the DNA, and the V and J calls and clone size come from that table. The sample yields 85,000 to 100,000 clones; around nine tenths were counted once. The ten largest clones represent around 3.9% of the sample.

Points the paper makes about the study in general: A significant rise in spike-specific TCR breadth and depth was observed after two AZD1222 doses relative to day 0 and relative to MenACWY recipients. Epitopes outside the regions mutated in the B.1.351 and B.1.1.7 variants were reportedly recognized by nearly half of the unique spike-specific TCRs. Conclusions about previously exposed vaccinees were limited because only a handful of AZD1222 recipients were SARS-CoV-2 seropositive at baseline. The vaccine-associated CD4 TCRs covered the entire spike protein, and the dominant responses fell in regions 160-218 and 743-854. Because no day 14 peak-response samples were available, the repertoires could be characterized only after the peak T cell response. In the small 56-69-year group, the increase in depth fell short of significance, most likely because of low power. Most participants were white British and females outnumbered males, and the authors suggested that clonal diversity may have been underestimated.

The sequences come from peripheral blood, collected on day 0 of AZD1222 vaccination. The sequence was obtained from an adult in good health.

CDR3 reads: CASSLAGGTYEQYF. The nucleotides are TGTGCCAGCAGCCTAGCGGGGGGTACCTACGAGCAGTACTTC. The chain was built from TRBV25-1 and TRBJ2-7, with 11 junctional bases fitting TRBD2. CDR1 and CDR2 were assigned from the germline V gene as MGHDK and SYGVNS. The cysteine opens and the phenylalanine closes a CDR3 of 14 amino acids. Only the CDR3 DNA is retained, 42 bases long and in frame from the first base. V trim: 6 bases; J trim: 2 bases; unmatched bases: 3.